This T cell receptor beta chain was retrieved from a study of CD8+CD57+ T cells in acquired aplastic anemia. Findings and limits, study-wide: Overlapping CD8+ CDR3 repertoires of patients and controls contained 25 to 35 shared sequences.

Genomic DNA templated the TCR beta VDJ and CDR3 profiling. TCRdb ran MiXCR on the reads and lists one entry per CDR3 protein. Among 160,000 or so distinct CDR3 sequences, 71% were seen once, and the ten largest hold approximately 48%. This clonotype was counted a single time. What it recognizes is unknown. Patients selected for sequencing had displayed CD8+CD57+ cell expansion by flow cytometry. Trimming at V came to 0 bases and at J to 8 bases, leaving 8 bases not matched to a gene. The CDR3 runs to 15 residues. Germline CDR1 DFQATT, CDR2 SNEGSKA (reference sequence). The chain links TRBV20-1 to TRBJ2-1, with 9 positions matching TRBD2. The sequencing sample was made of sorted CD4+, CD8+, or CD8+CD57+ T cells (not recorded which) from PBMCs. The receptor was derived from a human donor with aplastic anemia. DNA for the CDR3: TGCAGTGCTAGAGATCAGGCGGGGGGGCGCTATGAGCAGTTCTTC. Translated: CSARDQAGGRYEQFF.